What follows describes a single T cell receptor (beta chain). The antigen remains unidentified. The record originates from a study of cytomegalovirus exposure and HLA in healthy donors. Study overall: HLA-typed donors were the source of about 85 million unique TCRs, which an early data release held. Broader study findings: HLA alleles were associated with 15,000 to 20,000 TCR beta sequences in a later analysis at 0.05 false discovery rate. The authors enumerated 164 TCR beta chains as linked to cytomegalovirus. Earlier analysis yielded a pattern in which most TCR beta V segments were productive about 87% or about 30% of the time.

V lost 5 bases, J lost 3 bases, and 7 bases lay in between. CDR1 is SGHVS and CDR2 is FNYEAQ in the germline V gene. The CDR3 spans 12 residues. PCR primers comprised 60 Vbeta and 13 Jbeta primers. Clones were sequenced by immunoSEQ multiplex PCR, and TCRdb holds only the in-frame ones, with some missing. The sample's table shows 100,000 or so clones. This receptor was taken from a woman aged 25 to 45 in good health and CMV-seronegative. The sample comprised PBMCs. The gene calls are TRBV7-6 and TRBJ2-5, with D perhaps TRBD2 (5 bases). The CDR3: CASSEREETQYF. In nucleotides, the CDR3 is TGTGCCAGCAGCGAGAGGGAAGAGACCCAGTACTTC. The full variable domain, with the rest looked up from reference TRBV7-6 and TRBJ2-5, is GAGVSQSPRYKVTKRGQDVALRCDPISGHVSLYWYRQALGQGPEFLTYFNYEAQQDKSGLPNDRFSAERPEGSISTLTIQRTEQRDSAMYRCASSEREETQYFGPGTRLLVL.